The 23 T cell receptor beta chains below were found in one sample sequenced in a study of T cell repertoires in cytomegalovirus infection. TCRdb processed the reads anew with MiXCR; each CDR3 protein has one entry. The sample consists of some 920,000 distinct CDR3 sequences, approximately 31% of them appearing once. These receptors' antigens are unknown. Sequences were derived from cultured CD8+ T cells from PBMCs, sampled from culture after CMV antigen stimulation. These receptors were obtained from a human donor in good health (CMV status not recorded). Some clones in this sample may be carry-over from other donors' samples.

The rearrangement uses TRBV28 and TRBJ2-7; 7 bases map to TRBD1. The CDR3 is 13 residues long. Germline lookup yields CDR1 MDHEN and CDR2 SYDVKM. Trimming took 6 bases from V and 2 from J; bases not matched to a gene: 4. Written as DNA, the CDR3 is TGTGCCAGCAGCCAGGGGGTGACCTACGAGCAGTACTTC. This sequence encodes CASSQGVTYEQYF.

This clonotype was counted between two and nine times. The chain couples TRBV19 to TRBJ2-1; D uncertain. The CDR3 is 15 residues long. The germline V gene encodes CDR1 LNHDA and CDR2 SQIVND (reference sequence). V was cut by 1 base and J by 8 bases, with 15 bases left in between. The CDR3 reads CASSIGDVRFDEQFF. In DNA form, the CDR3 reads TGTGCCAGTAGTATAGGAGACGTCCGCTTCGATGAGCAGTTCTTC.

The genes are TRBV4-1 and TRBJ1-4; D gene unclear. Trimming left V 2 bases short and J 6 bases short, with 16 bases between. This CDR3 is 16 amino acids long. Germline values: CDR1 MGHRA, CDR2 YSYEKL. CDR3 in DNA: TGCGCCAGCAGCCAAAGTTGGGCAGGAGGCGATGAAAAACTGTTTTTT. This translates into CASSQSWAGGDEKLFF.

The rearrangement links TRBV20-1 to TRBJ2-1; D is perhaps TRBD2 (6 bases). This CDR3 contains 15 residues. The germline V gene has CDR1 DFQATT and CDR2 SNEGSKA (reference sequence). Deletions cut 3 bases from V and 4 bases from J, with 16 bases between. In DNA, the CDR3 is TGCAGTGCTAGTGGCCCGGGACTTTATTACAATGAGCAGTTCTTC. This codes for CSASGPGLYYNEQFF.

CDR3 nucleotides: TGTGCCAGCAGTTATCCGGGAGGCATTCAGTACTTC. Translation gives CASSYPGGIQYF. The V gene is TRBV28, the J gene TRBJ2-4; 7 nucleotides line up with TRBD2. J gave up 9 bases and V 4 bases, and 3 bases lay outside the gene matches. The CDR3 is 12 amino acids. Germline V gene data show CDR1 as MDHEN and CDR2 as SYDVKM.

This rearrangement joins TRBV19 to TRBJ1-4; no clear D gene. V was shortened by 4 bases and J by 4 bases, with 19 bases between the two germline ends. Germline V gene lookup returns CDR1 LNHDA and CDR2 SQIVND (reference sequence). CDR3 size: 17 residues. CDR3 region: CASSSPGGGALNEKLFF. The CDR3 DNA reads as TGTGCCAGTAGTAGTCCCGGAGGCGGCGCGCTTAATGAAAAACTGTTTTTT.

The V call is TRBV15, the J call TRBJ2-7, with a possible D match to TRBD2 (6 bases). Per the germline V gene, CDR1 is LNHNV and CDR2 is YYDKDF (reference sequence). Trimming shortened V by 1 base and J by 7 bases, and 11 bases separated the two germline ends. The CDR3 is 13 amino acids. The CDR3 DNA sequence: TGTGCCACCAGCAGAGCAGGGCGGGAAGAGCAGTACGTC. This codes for CATSRAGREEQYV.

The chain joins TRBV18 to TRBJ1-3; D gene unclear. Trimming shortened V by 7 bases and J by 2 bases, and 12 bases separated the two germline ends. There are 14 residues in the CDR3. Germline V gene sequence: CDR1 KGHSH, CDR2 LQKENI. CDR3 DNA sequence: TGTGCCAGCTTTGACCTACAGACTGGAAACACCATATATTTT. This sequence encodes CASFDLQTGNTIYF.

This chain uses TRBV7-6 with TRBJ1-5, with TRBD1 identical over 7 bases. There are 14 residues in the CDR3. The trim removed 5 bases at V and 5 bases at J, leaving 6 bases unmatched. Per germline, CDR1 SGHVS and CDR2 FNYEAQ. The DNA of the CDR3 is TGTGCCAGCAGCCTTGGGGACAGTCATCAGCCCCAGCATTTT. Residues: CASSLGDSHQPQHF.

This rearrangement joins TRBV7-9 to TRBJ1-2, with 8 bases lining up with TRBD1. V lost 5 bases, J lost 4 bases, and 6 bases stayed unmatched. CDR1 and CDR2 (germline): SEHNR, FQNEAQ (reference sequence). This CDR3 contains 14 residues. This chain's CDR3 is CASSPGQVTYGYTF. The CDR3 coding sequence is TGTGCCAGCAGCCCGGGACAGGTCACCTATGGCTACACCTTC.

The V and J genes are TRBV10-3 and TRBJ1-6, with D uncertain. The CDR3 runs to 12 residues. The germline CDR1 and CDR2 sequences are ENHRY and SYGVKD. V lost 2 bases to trimming and J lost 10 bases, with 6 bases between them. This CDR3 reads CAISERGSPLHF. Here the CDR3 DNA reads TGTGCCATCAGTGAGCGAGGATCACCCCTCCACTTT.

Details on this clonotype: Being one base from a much bigger clone, this may be a read error. This chain's CDR3 is CVSSLDWRGGSLQYNEQFF. The CDR3 DNA is TGTGTCAGCAGCTTAGATTGGCGGGGGGGCAGTTTGCAGTACAATGAGCAGTTCTTC. The chain joins TRBV7-2 to TRBJ2-1, with 9 nucleotides matching TRBD2. Germline CDR1 reads SGHTA; CDR2 reads FQGNSA. CDR3 length equals 19 residues.

The V gene is TRBV24-1, the J gene TRBJ2-3; 8 nucleotides line up with TRBD1. The CDR3 length is 15 residues. Germline-derived CDR1 and CDR2 are KGHDR and SFDVKD. Trimming at V came to 4 bases and at J to 8 bases, leaving 10 bases not matched to a gene. The CDR3 loop reads CATSETGQGFITQYF. As DNA, the CDR3 is TGTGCCACCAGTGAAACAGGACAGGGTTTCATTACGCAGTATTTT.

V usage is TRBV14 and J usage is TRBJ1-1; 9 bases are shared with TRBD1. Germline CDR1 and CDR2: SGHDN and FVKESK. The CDR3 is made up of 15 amino acids. V lost 4 bases to trimming and J lost 4 bases; unmatched junction nucleotides: 7. Written as DNA, the CDR3 is TGTGCCAGCAGCCCCGGGACAGGGTCCTTCACTGAAGCTTTCTTT. Its translation: CASSPGTGSFTEAFF.

The V gene is TRBV6-1, the J gene TRBJ2-3, with D uncertain. Germline assignment: CDR1 MNHNS and CDR2 SASEGT. V was cut by 9 bases and J by 3 bases, with 16 bases left in between. The CDR3 totals 14 residues. Here the CDR3 reads CASAEGSITDTQYF. CDR3 DNA: TGTGCCAGTGCTGAAGGGTCCATAACAGATACGCAGTATTTT.

This clonotype was seen only a few times. This chain joins TRBV12-3 or TRBV12-4 and TRBJ1-2; 7 nucleotides agree with TRBD1. This CDR3 is 12 amino acids long. V lost 7 bases, J lost 6 bases, and 5 bases stayed unmatched. The CDR3 bases are TGTGCCAGCACCCGAGGGGGCGATGGCTACACCTTC. As protein: CASTRGGDGYTF.

Ten or more counts support this clonotype. The chain employs TRBV7-7 and TRBJ1-1; no firm D call. This CDR3 has 12 residues. The germline CDR1 and CDR2 sequences are SSHAT and FNYEAQ (reference sequence). The CDR3 loop reads CAILSGFIGAFF. The CDR3 DNA reads TGTGCTATCCTCAGCGGATTTATAGGGGCTTTCTTT.

V gene TRBV7-3 combines with J gene TRBJ2-3; D is perhaps TRBD1 (5 bases). V shed 4 bases and J shed 4 bases, with 12 bases lying between them. The CDR3 has 14 amino acids. Germline V gene lookup returns CDR1 SGHTA and CDR2 FQGTGA. The CDR3 nucleotides read TGTGCCAGCAGCTCGACCCCAGGGTCAGATACGCAGTATTTT. Protein product: CASSSTPGSDTQYF.

This clonotype showed up just a few times. This chain links TRBV27 with TRBJ2-1; 8 bases match TRBD2. Losses at the gene ends were 5 bases for V and 7 bases for J; bases not matched to a gene: 4. The CDR3 runs 13 residues. Germline CDR1 MNHEY, CDR2 SMNVEV (reference sequence). The CDR3 bases are TGTGCCAGCAGTCCGGGGGGGCCTAATGAGCAGTTCTTC. It encodes CASSPGGPNEQFF.

The rearrangement joins TRBV5-1 to TRBJ2-1; tentative D call: TRBD2 (6 bases). V was cut by 3 bases and J by 0 bases, with 16 bases left in between. Germline-derived CDR1 and CDR2 are SGHRS and YFSETQ. CDR3 length equals 17 residues. CDR3 residues: CASSWDFPLYSYNEQFF. CDR3 nucleotides: TGCGCCAGCAGCTGGGACTTCCCGCTTTACTCCTACAATGAGCAGTTCTTC.

This clonotype was observed a few times. J is TRBJ1-1 and V is TRBV19, with 8 positions matching TRBD1. Unmatched junction bases numbered 6, after V lost 2 bases and J lost 4 bases. In germline, CDR1 is LNHDA, CDR2 SQIVND (reference sequence). This CDR3 has 15 residues. The CDR3 sequence: CASSITDRAATEAFF. The CDR3 nucleotides are TGTGCCAGTAGTATAACGGACAGGGCCGCCACTGAAGCTTTCTTT.

This clonotype was seen ten or more times. V and J are TRBV6-1 and TRBJ2-7; D is perhaps TRBD1 (5 bases). The CDR3 runs to 14 residues. V lost 5 bases, J lost 3 bases, and 14 bases lay in between. CDR1 is MNHNS, CDR2 SASEGT, per germline. CDR3 residues: CASSRSYDSYEQYF. CDR3 nucleotide sequence: TGTGCCAGCAGTCGGTCCTATGACAGCTACGAGCAGTACTTC.

Of note for this clonotype: A much larger clone differs by one base, so this may be a read error. The rearrangement links TRBV7-8 to TRBJ2-1; 12 bases line up with TRBD2. Germline V CDR1 and CDR2: SGHVS, FQNEAQ. J gave up 5 bases and V 1 base, and 12 bases lay outside the gene matches. CDR3 size: 19 residues. CDR3 nucleotides: TGTGCCAGCAGCTTAGTCGTGGCCGGCGGACTAGCGGGAAACAATGAGCAGTTCTTC. Protein product: CASSLVVAGGLAGNNEQFF.